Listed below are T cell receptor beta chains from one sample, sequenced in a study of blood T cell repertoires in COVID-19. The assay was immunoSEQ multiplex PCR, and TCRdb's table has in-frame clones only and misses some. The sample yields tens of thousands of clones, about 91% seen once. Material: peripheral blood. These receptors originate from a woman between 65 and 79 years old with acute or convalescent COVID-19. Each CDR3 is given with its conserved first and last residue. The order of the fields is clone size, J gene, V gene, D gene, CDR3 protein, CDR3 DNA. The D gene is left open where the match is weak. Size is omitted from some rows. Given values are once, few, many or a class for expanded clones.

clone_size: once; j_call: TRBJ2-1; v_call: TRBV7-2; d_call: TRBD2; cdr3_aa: CASSLGGRGNEQFF; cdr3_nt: TGTGCCAGCAGCTTGGGCGGGAGGGGCAATGAGCAGTTCTTC
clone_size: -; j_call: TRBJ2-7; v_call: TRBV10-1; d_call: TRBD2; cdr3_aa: CASSVLAGTGEQYF; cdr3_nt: TGCGCCAGCAGTGTACTAGCGGGGACTGGAGAGCAGTACTTC
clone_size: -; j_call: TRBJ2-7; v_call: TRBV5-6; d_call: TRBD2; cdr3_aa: CASSLSSSGRARYEQYF; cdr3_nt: TGTGCCAGCAGCTTGTCGTCTAGCGGGAGGGCTAGGTACGAGCAGTACTTC
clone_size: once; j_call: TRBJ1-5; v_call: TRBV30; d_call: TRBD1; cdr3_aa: CAWSGGQGVEPQHF; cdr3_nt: TGTGCCTGGAGTGGGGGACAGGGAGTTGAGCCCCAGCATTTT
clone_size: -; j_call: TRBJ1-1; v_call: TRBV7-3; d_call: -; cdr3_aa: CASGGRDTEAFF; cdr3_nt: TGTGCCAGCGGCGGGAGGGACACTGAAGCTTTCTTT
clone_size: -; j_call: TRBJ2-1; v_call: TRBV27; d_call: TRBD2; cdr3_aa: CASSDPGLAGVEQFF; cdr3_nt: TGTGCCAGCAGTGACCCGGGACTAGCGGGAGTCGAGCAGTTCTTC
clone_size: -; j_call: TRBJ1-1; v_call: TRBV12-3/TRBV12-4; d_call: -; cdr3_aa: CASSLWGTTEAFF; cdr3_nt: TGTGCCAGCAGTTTATGGGGCACAACTGAAGCTTTCTTT
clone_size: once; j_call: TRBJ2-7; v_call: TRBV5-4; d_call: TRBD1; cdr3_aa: CASSSERTGNYEQYF; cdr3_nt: TGTGCCAGCAGCTCAGAACGGACAGGGAACTACGAGCAGTACTTC
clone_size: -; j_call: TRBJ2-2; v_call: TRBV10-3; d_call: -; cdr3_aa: CAINTNTGELFF; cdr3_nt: TGTGCCATCAATACGAACACCGGGGAGCTGTTTTTT
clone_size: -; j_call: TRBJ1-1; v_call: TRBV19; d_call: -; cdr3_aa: CASSVPPGGEAFF; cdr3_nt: TGTGCCAGTAGCGTCCCTCCGGGAGGGGAAGCTTTCTTT
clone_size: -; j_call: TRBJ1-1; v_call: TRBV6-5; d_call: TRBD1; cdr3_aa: CASSPLQGANTEAFF; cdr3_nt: TGTGCCAGCAGCCCGTTACAGGGGGCAAACACTGAAGCTTTCTTT
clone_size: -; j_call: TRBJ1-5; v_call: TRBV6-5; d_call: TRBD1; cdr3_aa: CASMPGQGFIQPQHF; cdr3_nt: TGTGCCAGCATGCCGGGACAGGGGTTCATTCAGCCCCAGCATTTT
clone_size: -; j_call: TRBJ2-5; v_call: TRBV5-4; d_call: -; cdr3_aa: CASSLFQGETQYF; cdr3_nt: TGTGCCAGCAGCTTGTTTCAGGGAGAGACCCAGTACTTC
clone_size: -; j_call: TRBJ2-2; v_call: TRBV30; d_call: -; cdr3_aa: CAWNQLGGLGELFF; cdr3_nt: TGTGCCTGGAACCAACTCGGGGGGCTCGGGGAGCTGTTTTTT
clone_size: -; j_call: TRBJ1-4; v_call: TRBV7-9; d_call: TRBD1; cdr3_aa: CASRLDREKLFF; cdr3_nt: TGTGCCAGCAGATTGGACAGGGAGAAACTGTTTTTT
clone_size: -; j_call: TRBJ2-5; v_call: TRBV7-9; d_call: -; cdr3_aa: CASSLGARVEETQYF; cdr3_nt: TGTGCCAGCAGCTTGGGGGCCAGGGTTGAGGAGACCCAGTACTTC
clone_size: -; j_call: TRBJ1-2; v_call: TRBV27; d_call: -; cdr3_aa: CASSSGAGYTF; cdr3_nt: TGTGCCAGCAGCTCTGGGGCTGGCTACACCTTC
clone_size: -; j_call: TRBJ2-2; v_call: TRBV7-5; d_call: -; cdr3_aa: CVRSLGGQTWTGELFF; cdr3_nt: TGTGTCAGAAGCTTAGGAGGACAGACCTGGACCGGGGAGCTGTTTTTT
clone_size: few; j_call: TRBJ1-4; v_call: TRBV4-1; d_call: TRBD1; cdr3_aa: CASSSGQTIEKLFF; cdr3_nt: TGCGCCAGCAGCTCGGGACAGACAATTGAAAAACTGTTTTTT
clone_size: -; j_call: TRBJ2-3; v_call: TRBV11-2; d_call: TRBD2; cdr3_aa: CASSSLAGGQMAYTDTQYF; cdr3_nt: TGTGCCAGCAGCTCGTTAGCGGGGGGGCAGATGGCTTACACAGATACGCAGTATTTT
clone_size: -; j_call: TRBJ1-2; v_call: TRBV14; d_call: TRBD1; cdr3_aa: CASSVRDSRTDGYTF; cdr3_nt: TGTGCCAGCAGCGTCCGGGACAGCCGTACGGATGGCTACACCTTC
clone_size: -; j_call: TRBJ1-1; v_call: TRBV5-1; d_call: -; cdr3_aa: CASNEGNTEAFF; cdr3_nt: TGCGCCAGCAATGAGGGGAACACTGAAGCTTTCTTT
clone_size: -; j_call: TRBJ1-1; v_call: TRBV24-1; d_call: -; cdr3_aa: CATSIEDGIGGVDTEAFF; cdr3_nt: TGTGCCACCAGTATTGAAGATGGGATCGGGGGGGTGGACACTGAAGCTTTCTTT
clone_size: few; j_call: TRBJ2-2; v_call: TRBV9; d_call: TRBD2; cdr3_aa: CASSVVAGGFPGELFF; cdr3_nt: TGTGCCAGCAGCGTAGTGGCGGGAGGGTTCCCCGGGGAGCTGTTTTTT
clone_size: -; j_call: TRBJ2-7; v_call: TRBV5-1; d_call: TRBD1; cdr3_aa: CASSLRSRTGGGYEQYF; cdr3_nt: TGCGCCAGCAGCTTGAGGTCCCGGACAGGGGGCGGTTACGAGCAGTACTTC
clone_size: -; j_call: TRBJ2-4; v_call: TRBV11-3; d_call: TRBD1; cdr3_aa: CASSPGTEKNIQYF; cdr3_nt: TGTGCCAGCAGCCCAGGGACAGAGAAAAACATTCAGTACTTC
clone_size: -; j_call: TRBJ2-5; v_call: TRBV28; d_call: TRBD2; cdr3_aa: CASSSLAGGPQETQYF; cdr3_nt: TGTGCCAGCAGCTCACTAGCGGGAGGGCCACAAGAGACCCAGTACTTC
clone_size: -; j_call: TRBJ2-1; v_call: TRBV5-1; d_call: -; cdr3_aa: CASTPDTSSYNEQFF; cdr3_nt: TGCGCCAGCACTCCCGACACGAGCTCCTACAATGAGCAGTTCTTC
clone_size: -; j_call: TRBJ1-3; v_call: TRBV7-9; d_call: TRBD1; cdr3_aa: CASSGSRDRTLSGNTIYF; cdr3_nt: TGTGCCAGCAGCGGAAGCCGGGACAGAACATTATCTGGAAACACCATATATTTT
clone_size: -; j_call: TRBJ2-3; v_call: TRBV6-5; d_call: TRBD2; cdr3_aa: CASRRLAGLTDTQYF; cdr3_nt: TGTGCCAGCAGGAGACTAGCGGGGCTCACAGATACGCAGTATTTT
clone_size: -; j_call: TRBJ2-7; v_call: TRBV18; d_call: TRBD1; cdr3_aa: CASNIRDRDYEQYF; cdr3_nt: TGTGCCAGCAACATCCGGGACAGGGATTACGAGCAGTACTTC
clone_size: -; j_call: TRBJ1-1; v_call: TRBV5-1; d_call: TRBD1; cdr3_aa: CASSSLSTGGTEAFF; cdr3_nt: TGCGCCAGCAGTTCCCTCTCGACAGGGGGCACTGAAGCTTTCTTT
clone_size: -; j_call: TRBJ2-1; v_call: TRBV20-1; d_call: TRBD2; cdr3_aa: CSASGTSGYNEQFF; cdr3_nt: TGCAGTGCTAGTGGGACTAGCGGCTACAATGAGCAGTTCTTC
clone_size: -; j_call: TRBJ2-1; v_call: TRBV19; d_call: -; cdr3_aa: CASSLGLYNEQFF; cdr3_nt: TGTGCCAGTAGTCTGGGACTCTACAATGAGCAGTTCTTC
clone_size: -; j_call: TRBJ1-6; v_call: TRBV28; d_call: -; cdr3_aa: CASSFAQGLSPLHF; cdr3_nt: TGTGCCAGCAGTTTCGCCCAGGGCCTGTCACCCCTCCACTTT
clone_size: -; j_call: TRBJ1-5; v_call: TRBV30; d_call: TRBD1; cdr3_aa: CAWSPLGGQGFNQPQHF; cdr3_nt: TGTGCCTGGAGCCCCCTGGGGGGACAGGGGTTCAATCAGCCCCAGCATTTT
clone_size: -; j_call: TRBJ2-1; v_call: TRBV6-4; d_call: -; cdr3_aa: CASSARGVGEQFF; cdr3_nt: TGTGCCAGCAGTGCAAGGGGTGTCGGTGAGCAGTTCTTC